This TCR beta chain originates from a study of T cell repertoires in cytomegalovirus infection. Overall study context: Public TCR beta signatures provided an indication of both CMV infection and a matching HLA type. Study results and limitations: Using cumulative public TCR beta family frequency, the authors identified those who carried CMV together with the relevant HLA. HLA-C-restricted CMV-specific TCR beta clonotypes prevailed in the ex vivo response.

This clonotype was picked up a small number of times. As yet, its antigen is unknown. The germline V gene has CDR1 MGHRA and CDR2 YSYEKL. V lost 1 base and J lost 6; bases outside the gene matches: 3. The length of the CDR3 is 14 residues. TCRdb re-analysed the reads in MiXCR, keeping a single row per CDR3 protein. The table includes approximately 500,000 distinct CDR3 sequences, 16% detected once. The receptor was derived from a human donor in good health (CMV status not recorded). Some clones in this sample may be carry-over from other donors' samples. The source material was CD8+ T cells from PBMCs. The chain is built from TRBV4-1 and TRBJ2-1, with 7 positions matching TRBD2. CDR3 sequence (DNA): TGCGCCAGCAGCCAAGCGCGGGAGCTCAATGAGCAGTTCTTC. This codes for CASSQARELNEQFF.